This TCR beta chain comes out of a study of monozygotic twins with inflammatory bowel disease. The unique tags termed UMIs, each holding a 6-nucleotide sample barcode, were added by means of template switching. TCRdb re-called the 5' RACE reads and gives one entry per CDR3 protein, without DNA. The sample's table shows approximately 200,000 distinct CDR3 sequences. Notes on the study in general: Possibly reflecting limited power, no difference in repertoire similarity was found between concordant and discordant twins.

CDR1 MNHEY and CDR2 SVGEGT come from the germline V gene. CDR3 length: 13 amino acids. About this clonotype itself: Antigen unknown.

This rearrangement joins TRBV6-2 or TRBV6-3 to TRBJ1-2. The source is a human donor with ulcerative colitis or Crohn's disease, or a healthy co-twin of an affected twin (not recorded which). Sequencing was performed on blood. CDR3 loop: CASSSIQGGGYTF.